Each of the 4 T cell receptor beta chains below was sequenced from the same sample in a study of blood T cell repertoires in COVID-19. Profiled with immunoSEQ multiplex PCR; TCRdb holds only in-frame clones, not every one. The top ten hold around 7.3% of the sample, which has some 250,000 clones, more than 75% seen once. Sequenced input: peripheral blood. All receptors derive from a woman in her seventies with active or convalescent COVID-19.

The rearrangement joins TRBV6-5 to TRBJ1-1, with TRBD1 matching over 8 bases. The ends lost 0 bases at V and 7 bases at J; junction bases unmatched: 4. The germline gives CDR1 MNHEY, CDR2 SVGAGI. This CDR3 is built from 14 residues. The CDR3 bases are TGTGCCAGCAGTTACTCCAGGGGGCGCGGTGAAGCTTTCTTT. It specifies CASSYSRGRGEAFF.

The J gene is TRBJ1-1, the V gene TRBV9; no firm D call. V lost 5 bases, J lost 4 bases, and 15 bases lay in between. The CDR3 has 14 amino acids. The germline V gene has CDR1 SGDLS and CDR2 YYNGEE. The CDR3 sequence: CASSSTALPTEAFF. The CDR3 region has the DNA TGTGCCAGCAGTTCAACAGCTTTACCCACTGAAGCTTTCTTT.

The gene calls are TRBV27 and TRBJ1-3; no clear D gene. Trimming shortened V by 4 bases and J by 7 bases, and 11 bases separated the two germline ends. Germline V gives CDR1 MNHEY, CDR2 SMNVEV (reference sequence). This CDR3 is built from 13 residues. As DNA, the CDR3 is TGTGCCAGCAGTTCCTCGGGAATTAACACCATATATTTT. It specifies CASSSSGINTIYF.

V gene TRBV6-6 combines with J gene TRBJ1-6; 7 positions agree with TRBD1. Germline V CDR1 and CDR2: MNHNY, SVGAGI (reference sequence). This CDR3 is built from 14 residues. After removal of 6 bases from V and 7 bases from J, the junction contained 6 bases not matched to a gene. Written as DNA, the CDR3 is TGTGCCAGCAGCTATGGACAGGCCAATTCACCCCTCCACTTT. Translating it yields CASSYGQANSPLHF.